Listed here are 18 T cell receptor beta chains from one sample, sequenced in a study of T cell repertoires in cytomegalovirus infection. TCRdb used MiXCR to reprocess the reads, holding one entry per CDR3 protein. This repertoire shows 200,000 to 300,000 distinct CDR3 sequences, 8% to 9.5% found once; its top ten account for more than 12%. The sample was PBMCs. Receptors originate from a human donor in good health (CMV status not recorded). Some clones in this sample may be carry-over from other donors' samples.

This clonotype occurred a few times. The gene calls are TRBV4-3 and TRBJ2-2; D remains ambiguous. Per the germline V gene, CDR1 is LGHNA and CDR2 is YSLEER. V dropped 0 bases and J dropped 5 bases, with 13 bases sitting between them. This CDR3 contains 16 residues. The chain's CDR3 is CASSQEVSRGTGELFF. The DNA of the CDR3 is TGCGCCAGCAGCCAAGAGGTCAGTCGTGGAACCGGGGAGCTGTTTTTT.

Many counts were recorded for this clonotype. A read error may produce the germline difference seen at one junction end. This rearrangement joins TRBV7-7 to TRBJ1-1; the D is unclear. Germline assignment: CDR1 SSHAT and CDR2 FNYEAQ (reference sequence). The CDR3 consists of 13 residues. CDR3: CASSLTEGTEAFF. The CDR3 DNA reads as TGTGCTAGCAGCTTAACGGAGGGCACTGAAGCTTTCTTT.

The CDR3: CASSLRRLASTYEQYF. CDR3 in DNA: TGTGCCAGCAGCTTAAGGCGACTAGCGTCCACCTACGAGCAGTACTTC. The genes are TRBV11-2 and TRBJ2-7, with 8 bases fitting TRBD2. Germline assignment: CDR1 SGHAT and CDR2 FQNNGV. Germline trimming cut 2 bases from V and 2 bases from J; bases unmatched to any gene: 8. CDR3 length: 16 amino acids.

This clonotype showed up just a few times. The chain links TRBV28 to TRBJ2-4; no clear D. The germline V gene encodes CDR1 MDHEN and CDR2 SYDVKM. This CDR3 is 14 amino acids long. V was cut by 5 bases and J by 8 bases, with 16 bases left in between. The CDR3 coding sequence is TGTGCCAGCAGTCTGACCCGGACGACGGACATTCAGTACTTC. This translates into CASSLTRTTDIQYF.

This clonotype has ten or more counts. The rearrangement joins TRBV7-2 to TRBJ1-3, with a tentative D call TRBD1 (5 bases). This CDR3 region has 16 residues. V was cut by 3 bases and J by 1 base, with 13 bases left in between. CDR1 is SGHTA and CDR2 is FQGNSA in the germline V gene. The CDR3 coding sequence is TGTGCCAGCAGCTTTCATCCGGGGCCATCTGGAAACACCATATATTTT. Protein product: CASSFHPGPSGNTIYF.

There are a few counts of this clonotype. The chain couples TRBV30 to TRBJ1-5, with TRBD1 as a possible D gene (5 bases). CDR3 length: 14 amino acids. Germline V CDR1 and CDR2: GTSNPN, SVGIG (reference sequence). V lost 5 bases to trimming and J lost 2 bases, with 13 bases between them. The CDR3 sequence is CAWDGGMGNQPQHF. CDR3 DNA: TGTGCCTGGGATGGGGGAATGGGCAATCAGCCCCAGCATTTT.

Many counts were recorded for this clonotype. The chain couples TRBV7-6 to TRBJ2-6, with a possible D match to TRBD2 (6 bases). The CDR3 spans 15 residues. Trimming took off 5 bases at V and 3 bases at J, with 11 bases between the two ends. CDR1 is SGHVS and CDR2 is FNYEAQ in the germline V gene. The CDR3 region is CASSPLGGGANVLTF. In nucleotides, the CDR3 is TGTGCCAGCAGCCCCCTGGGAGGTGGGGCCAACGTCCTGACTTTC.

This clonotype appeared many times. The chain recombines TRBV20-1 with TRBJ2-5; TRBD2 matches 7 bases. The ends lost 5 bases at V and 5 bases at J; junction bases unmatched: 17. The CDR3 consists of 16 residues. Germline CDR1 DFQATT, CDR2 SNEGSKA (reference sequence). The CDR3 is CSAYGTTTTRGETQYF. CDR3 in DNA: TGCAGTGCTTATGGGACTACAACAACCCGAGGGGAGACCCAGTACTTC.

There are many counts of this clonotype. This chain joins TRBV7-2 and TRBJ2-3, with 13 nucleotides matching TRBD2. This CDR3 has 17 residues. Germline CDR1 SGHTA, CDR2 FQGNSA. The V gene end was trimmed by 5 bases and the J gene end by 4 bases; junction bases not matched to a gene: 9. The CDR3 here is CASSRRTSGGTADTQYF. The CDR3 bases are TGTGCCAGCAGCCGACGGACTAGCGGGGGAACGGCAGATACGCAGTATTTT.

Only a few counts were recorded for this clonotype. V is TRBV2 and J is TRBJ2-5; 8 bases map to TRBD2. Germline V CDR1 and CDR2: SNHLY, FYNNEI. The CDR3 totals 12 residues. With V trimmed by 8 bases and J by 8 bases, 7 bases remained unmatched. CDR3 protein: CASDEGLVTQYF. For the CDR3, the DNA is TGTGCCAGCGACGAGGGACTAGTCACCCAGTACTTC.

With respect to this clonotype: This may stem from a read error, because a much larger clone lies one nucleotide away. The CDR3 DNA reads TGTGCCAGCAGCCCCCTAGCGGGAGCAGGCGGGCAGTACTTC. Translated: CASSPLAGAGGQYF. The V gene is TRBV7-2, the J gene TRBJ2-7; 10 bases fit TRBD2. Germline CDR1 reads SGHTA; CDR2 reads FQGNSA. This CDR3 spans 14 amino acids. Trimming cost V 5 bases and J 9 bases; bases outside gene matches: 10.

This clonotype appeared many times. The CDR3 region has the DNA TGTGCCAGCAGCCGCCAGACAGGGGTGGGCCCCTACGAGCAGTACTTC. Protein: CASSRQTGVGPYEQYF. The J gene is TRBJ2-7, the V gene TRBV7-8; 8 bases are a match to TRBD1. This CDR3 has 16 residues. The germline V gene has CDR1 SGHVS and CDR2 FQNEAQ. The V segment lost 5 bases and the J segment 2 bases; nucleotides outside the gene matches: 11.

The chain employs TRBV11-2 and TRBJ2-7; 8 bases fit TRBD1. CDR1 and CDR2 from the germline V gene are SGHAT and FQNNGV. V shed 5 bases, J shed 0 bases, and the junction held 9 bases outside the gene matches. The CDR3 has 16 amino acids. The CDR3 loop reads CASSARTGMNSYEQYF. CDR3 DNA: TGTGCCAGCAGCGCCCGGACAGGGATGAACTCCTACGAGCAGTACTTC.

This clonotype was observed many times. The gene calls are TRBV6-2 or TRBV6-3 and TRBJ2-1; 11 bases align to TRBD2. Germline trimming cut 6 bases from V and 4 bases from J; bases unmatched to any gene: 11. CDR1 and CDR2 (germline): MNHEY, SVGEGT. The CDR3 has 17 residues. CDR3 DNA: TGTGCCAGCAGCTCCGCGATAGCGGGAGGGCTTTACAATGAGCAGTTCTTC. It codes for CASSSAIAGGLYNEQFF.

This chain uses TRBV19 with TRBJ2-2, with D possibly being TRBD1 or TRBD2 (5 bases each). The CDR3 has 14 amino acids. Per the germline V gene, CDR1 is LNHDA and CDR2 is SQIVND (reference sequence). The ends were cut back, 5 bases at V and 4 bases at J, with 11 bases in the middle. The CDR3 spells CASSLRGTTGELFF. The CDR3 DNA reads as TGTGCCAGTAGTCTGAGAGGGACCACCGGGGAGCTGTTTTTT. Full variable domain (remainder filled in from reference TRBV19 and TRBJ2-2): DGGITQSPKYLFRKEGQNVTLSCEQNLNHDAMYWYRQDPGQGLRLIYYSQIVNDFQKGDIAEGYSVSREKKESFPLTVTSAQKNPTAFYLCASSLRGTTGELFFGEGSRLTVL.

This clonotype has at least ten counts. V gene TRBV7-2 combines with J gene TRBJ2-3; 9 bases are shared with TRBD2. The CDR3 is made up of 16 amino acids. The trim removed 6 bases at V and 4 bases at J, leaving 11 bases unmatched. Germline V gives CDR1 SGHTA, CDR2 FQGNSA. The CDR3 is CASRFTAGGRPDTQYF. DNA of the CDR3: TGTGCCAGCAGATTCACCGCGGGGGGGCGCCCAGATACGCAGTATTTT.

As to this clonotype: This may stem from a read error, because a much larger clone lies one nucleotide away. The limits of the CDR3 on the DNA are not certain, so only TCRdb's listed CDR3 is given. This sequence joins TRBV7-2 and TRBJ1-4. Germline V gives CDR1 SGHTA, CDR2 FQGNSA. The CDR3 has 15 residues if both end residues are counted. The CDR3 sequence is CASSLWGGGSEKPFF.

The sample holds many counts of this clonotype. The J gene is TRBJ2-1, the V gene TRBV12-3 or TRBV12-4; 10 positions match TRBD2. This CDR3 has 17 amino acids. The J segment lost 0 bases and the V segment lost 6 bases, leaving 8 bases of the junction unmatched. CDR3 bases: TGTGCCAGCAGGCTAGCGGGGGCCAGAAACTCCTACAATGAGCAGTTCTTC. Translated, it gives CASRLAGARNSYNEQFF.